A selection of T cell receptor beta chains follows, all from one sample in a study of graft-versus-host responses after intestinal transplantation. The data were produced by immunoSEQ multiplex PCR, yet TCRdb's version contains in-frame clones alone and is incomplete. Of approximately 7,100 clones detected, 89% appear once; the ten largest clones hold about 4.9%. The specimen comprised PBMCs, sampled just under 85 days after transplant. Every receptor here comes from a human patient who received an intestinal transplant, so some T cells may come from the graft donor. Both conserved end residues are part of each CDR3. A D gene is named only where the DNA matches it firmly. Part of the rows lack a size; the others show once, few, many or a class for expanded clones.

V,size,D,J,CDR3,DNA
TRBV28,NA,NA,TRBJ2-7,CASNPSGRLSSYEQYF,TGTGCCAGCAACCCTTCGGGCCGACTGAGCTCCTACGAGCAGTACTTC
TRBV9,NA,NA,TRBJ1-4,CASSVFPRGVRDNEKLFF,TGTGCCAGCAGCGTATTCCCCCGGGGTGTCAGAGATAATGAAAAACTGTTTTTT
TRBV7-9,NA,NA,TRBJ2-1,CASSLGVSGDNEQFF,TGTGCCAGCAGCTTAGGGGTTTCGGGGGACAATGAGCAGTTCTTC
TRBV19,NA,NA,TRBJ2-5,CASSTGGSQETQYF,TGTGCCAGTAGTACCGGAGGGAGCCAAGAGACCCAGTACTTC
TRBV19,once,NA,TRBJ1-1,CASSSAGSEAFF,TGTGCCAGTAGTAGCGCGGGCTCTGAAGCTTTCTTT
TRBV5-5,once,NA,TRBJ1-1,CASIQGGSGSEAFF,TGTGCCAGCATCCAAGGCGGATCTGGGAGTGAAGCTTTCTTT
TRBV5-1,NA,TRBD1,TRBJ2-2,CASSPVPRGRTGELFF,TGCGCCAGCAGCCCAGTCCCGAGGGGGCGCACCGGGGAGCTGTTTTTT
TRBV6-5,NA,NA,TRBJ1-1,CASSYDRVNTEAFF,TGTGCCAGCAGCTACGACCGGGTAAACACTGAAGCTTTCTTT
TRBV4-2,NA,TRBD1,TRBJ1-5,CASSQEQGASNQPQHF,TGTGCCAGCAGCCAAGAACAGGGGGCCAGCAATCAGCCCCAGCATTTT
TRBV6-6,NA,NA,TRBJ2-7,CASSYNRFAEQYF,TGTGCCAGCAGTTACAACCGGTTCGCCGAGCAGTACTTC
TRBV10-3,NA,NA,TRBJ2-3,CAISEGSSSGTDTQYF,TGTGCCATCAGTGAGGGTTCGAGCTCGGGGACAGATACGCAGTATTTT
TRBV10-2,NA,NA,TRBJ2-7,CASSESASHYEQYF,TGCGCCAGCAGTGAGTCGGCCAGTCACTACGAGCAGTACTTC
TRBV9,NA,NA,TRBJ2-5,CASSVGARPEETQYF,TGTGCCAGCAGCGTAGGGGCTAGGCCCGAGGAGACCCAGTACTTC
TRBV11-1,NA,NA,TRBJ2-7,CASSPPDRYYEQYF,TGTGCCAGCAGCCCCCCAGACAGGTACTACGAGCAGTACTTC
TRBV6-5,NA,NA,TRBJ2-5,CASSYGAGLETQYF,TGTGCCAGCAGTTACGGGGCAGGCTTGGAGACCCAGTACTTC
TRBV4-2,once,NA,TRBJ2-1,CASSHPGEGQGYNEQFF,TGTGCCAGCAGCCACCCCGGGGAGGGCCAGGGGTACAATGAGCAGTTCTTC
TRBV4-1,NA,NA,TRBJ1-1,CASSQGGSQNTEAFF,TGCGCCAGCAGCCAAGGGGGGAGCCAGAACACTGAAGCTTTCTTT
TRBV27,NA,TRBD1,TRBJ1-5,CASSPGTGGGQPQHF,TGTGCCAGCAGTCCCGGGACAGGGGGCGGTCAGCCCCAGCATTTT
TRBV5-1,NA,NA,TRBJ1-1,CASSLAEGYEAFF,TGCGCCAGCAGCTTGGCCGAGGGCTACGAAGCTTTCTTT
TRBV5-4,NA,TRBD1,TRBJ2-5,CASSTGQGQEIQYF,TGTGCCAGCAGCACTGGACAGGGACAAGAGATCCAGTACTTC
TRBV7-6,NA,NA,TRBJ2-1,CASSFAVGYYNEQFF,TGTGCCAGCAGCTTTGCGGTTGGGTACTACAATGAGCAGTTCTTC
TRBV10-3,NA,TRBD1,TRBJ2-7,CAISGKEPGQGVSYEQYF,TGTGCCATCAGTGGTAAAGAGCCGGGACAGGGGGTGAGCTACGAGCAGTACTTC
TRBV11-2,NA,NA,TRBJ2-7,CASSFGAGAGYEQYF,TGTGCCAGCAGCTTTGGGGCAGGGGCCGGGTACGAGCAGTACTTC
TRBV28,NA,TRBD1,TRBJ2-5,CASSWDRGKETQYF,TGTGCCAGCAGCTGGGACAGGGGTAAAGAGACCCAGTACTTC
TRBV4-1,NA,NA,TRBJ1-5,CASSQEGRSNQPQHF,TGCGCCAGCAGCCAAGAGGGAAGGTCCAATCAGCCCCAGCATTTT
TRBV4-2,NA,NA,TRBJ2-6,CASSQAGGANVLTF,TGTGCCAGCAGCCAAGCGGGTGGGGCCAACGTCCTGACTTTC
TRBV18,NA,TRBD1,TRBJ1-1,CASSPETGVFSEAFF,TGTGCCAGCTCACCGGAGACAGGGGTTTTCTCTGAAGCTTTCTTT
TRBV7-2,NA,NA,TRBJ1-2,CASSPQVGGYGYTF,TGTGCCAGCAGCCCTCAGGTTGGTGGGTATGGCTACACCTTC
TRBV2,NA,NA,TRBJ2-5,CAGNRPGRQETQYF,TGTGCCGGCAACAGGCCAGGGAGGCAAGAGACCCAGTACTTC
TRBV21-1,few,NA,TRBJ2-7,CASSERFLGTGGDEQYF,TGTGCCAGCAGCGAGAGGTTTTTGGGGACAGGGGGTGACGAGCAGTACTTC
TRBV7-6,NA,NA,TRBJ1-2,CASSTGDTRLNGYTF,TGTGCCAGCAGCACCGGGGACACCCGGTTGAATGGCTACACCTTC
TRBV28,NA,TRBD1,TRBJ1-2,CASSDPGTGYGYTF,TGTGCCAGCAGTGATCCCGGGACAGGGTATGGCTACACCTTC
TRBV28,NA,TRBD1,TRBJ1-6,CASREGQGYSPLHF,TGTGCCAGCAGGGAGGGACAGGGTTATTCACCCCTCCACTTT
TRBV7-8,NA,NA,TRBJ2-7,CASSETRTEQYF,TGTGCCAGCAGCGAAACTAGAACCGAGCAGTACTTC
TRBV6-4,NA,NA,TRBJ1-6,CASSEDYNSPLHF,TGTGCCAGCAGTGAGGACTATAATTCACCCCTCCACTTT
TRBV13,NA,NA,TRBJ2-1,CASSLVRTGGEQFF,TGTGCCAGCAGCTTAGTACGAACTGGTGGTGAGCAGTTCTTC
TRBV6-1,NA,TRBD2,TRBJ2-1,CASVLAGIYNEQFF,TGTGCCAGCGTCCTAGCGGGCATATACAATGAGCAGTTCTTC
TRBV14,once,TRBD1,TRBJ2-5,CASSRLAGTGGQETQYF,TGTGCCAGCAGCCGCCTAGCCGGGACAGGGGGCCAAGAGACCCAGTACTTC
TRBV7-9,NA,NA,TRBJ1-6,CASSLLGFGSPLHF,TGTGCCAGCAGCTTACTAGGTTTTGGTTCACCCCTCCACTTT
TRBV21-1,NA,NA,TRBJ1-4,CASSKETPRNEKLFF,TGTGCCAGCAGCAAAGAAACGCCACGAAATGAAAAACTGTTTTTT
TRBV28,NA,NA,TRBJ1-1,CASSLNPRVREAFF,TGTGCCAGCAGTTTGAACCCCAGGGTTAGGGAAGCTTTCTTT
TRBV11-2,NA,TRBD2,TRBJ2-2,CASSRVGGSSVGELFF,TGTGCCAGCAGTCGAGTTGGCGGGAGCTCAGTCGGGGAGCTGTTTTTT